The clone carrying this T cell receptor beta chain was seen many times. As yet, its antigen is unknown. The sample comes from a study of CD8+CD57+ T cells in acquired aplastic anemia. Study conclusions and caveats: No significant difference in CD8+ Simpson's diversity was found between patients and controls.

The study profiled TCR beta VDJ and CDR3 using genomic DNA as template. From the reads, TCRdb called clonotypes with MiXCR, one entry per CDR3 protein. Of around 130,000 distinct CDR3 sequences in the sample, about 50% are singletons; the top ten hold 25% to 35%. This CDR3 has 15 amino acids. V shed 10 bases and J shed 3 bases, with 22 bases lying between them. Germline V gene data show CDR1 as MNHEY and CDR2 as SMNVEV (reference sequence). By flow cytometry, patients selected for sequencing had shown an expansion of CD8+CD57+ cells. V usage is TRBV27 and J usage is TRBJ2-7; D call uncertain. The receptor was derived from a human donor with aplastic anemia. Sequencing input: sorted CD4+, CD8+, or CD8+CD57+ T cells (not recorded which) from PBMCs. This CDR3 reads CATLTGNEGNYEQYF. The CDR3 DNA is TGTGCCACCTTAACCGGCAACGAAGGGAACTACGAGCAGTACTTC.